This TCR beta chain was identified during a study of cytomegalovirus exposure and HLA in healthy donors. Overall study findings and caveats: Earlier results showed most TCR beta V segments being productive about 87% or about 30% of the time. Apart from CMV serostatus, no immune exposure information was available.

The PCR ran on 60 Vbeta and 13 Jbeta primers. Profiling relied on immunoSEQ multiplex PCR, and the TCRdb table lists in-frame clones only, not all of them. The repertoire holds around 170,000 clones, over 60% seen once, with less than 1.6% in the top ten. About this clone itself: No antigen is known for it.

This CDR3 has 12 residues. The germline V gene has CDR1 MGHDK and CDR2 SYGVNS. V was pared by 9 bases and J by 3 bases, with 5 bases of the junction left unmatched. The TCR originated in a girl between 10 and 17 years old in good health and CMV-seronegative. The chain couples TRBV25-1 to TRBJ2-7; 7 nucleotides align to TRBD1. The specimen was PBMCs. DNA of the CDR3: TGTGCCAGTACAGGGGACGGCTACGAGCAGTACTTC. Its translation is CASTGDGYEQYF.